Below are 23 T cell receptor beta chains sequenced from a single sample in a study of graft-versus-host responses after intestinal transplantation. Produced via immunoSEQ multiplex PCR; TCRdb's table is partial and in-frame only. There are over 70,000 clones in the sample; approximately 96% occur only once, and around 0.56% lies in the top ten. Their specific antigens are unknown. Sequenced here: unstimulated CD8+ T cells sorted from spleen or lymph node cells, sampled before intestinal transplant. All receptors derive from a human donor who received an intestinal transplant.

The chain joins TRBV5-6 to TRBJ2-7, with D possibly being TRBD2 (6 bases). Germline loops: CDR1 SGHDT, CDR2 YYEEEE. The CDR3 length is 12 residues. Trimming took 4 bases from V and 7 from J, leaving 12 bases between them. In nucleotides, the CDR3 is TGTGCCAGCAGCCGCGGGGCCCGGGAGCAGTACTTC. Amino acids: CASSRGAREQYF. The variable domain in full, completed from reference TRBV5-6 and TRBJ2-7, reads DAGVTQSPTHLIKTRGQQVTLRCSPKSGHDTVSWYQQALGQGPQFIFQYYEEEERQRGNFPDRFSGHQFPNYSSELNVNALLLGDSALYLCASSRGAREQYFGPGTRLTVT.

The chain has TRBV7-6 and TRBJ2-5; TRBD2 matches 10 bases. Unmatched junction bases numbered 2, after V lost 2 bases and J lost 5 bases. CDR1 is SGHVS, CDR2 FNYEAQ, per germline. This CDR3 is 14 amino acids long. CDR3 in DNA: TGTGCCAGCAGCTTAACTAGCGGGAAGGAGACCCAGTACTTC. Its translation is CASSLTSGKETQYF.

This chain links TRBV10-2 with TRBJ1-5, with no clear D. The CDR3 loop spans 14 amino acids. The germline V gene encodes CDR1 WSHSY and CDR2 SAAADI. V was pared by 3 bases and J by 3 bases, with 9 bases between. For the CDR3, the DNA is TGCGCCAGCAGTGATTTATCGGACAATCAGCCCCAGCATTTT. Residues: CASSDLSDNQPQHF.

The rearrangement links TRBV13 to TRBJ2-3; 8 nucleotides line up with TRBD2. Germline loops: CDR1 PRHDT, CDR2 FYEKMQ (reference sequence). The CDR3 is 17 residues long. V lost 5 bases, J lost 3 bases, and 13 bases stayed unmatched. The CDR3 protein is CASSPQGTRMLTDTQYF. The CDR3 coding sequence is TGTGCCAGCAGCCCACAAGGGACTAGAATGTTAACAGATACGCAGTATTTT.

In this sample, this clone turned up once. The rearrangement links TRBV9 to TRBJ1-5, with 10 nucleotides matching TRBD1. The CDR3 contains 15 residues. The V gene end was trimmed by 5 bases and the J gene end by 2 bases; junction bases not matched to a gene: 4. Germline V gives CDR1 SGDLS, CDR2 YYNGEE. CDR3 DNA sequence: TGTGCCAGCAGTGACGGGACAGGGGGCAATCAGCCCCAGCATTTT. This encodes CASSDGTGGNQPQHF.

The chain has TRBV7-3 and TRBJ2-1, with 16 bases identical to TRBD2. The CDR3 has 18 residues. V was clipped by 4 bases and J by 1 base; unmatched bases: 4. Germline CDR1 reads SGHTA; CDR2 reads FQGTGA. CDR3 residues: CASSSGTSGRASYNEQFF. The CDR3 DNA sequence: TGTGCCAGCAGCTCCGGGACTAGCGGGAGGGCGTCCTACAATGAGCAGTTCTTC.

The CDR3 DNA follows: TGTGCCAGCAGCTTAAGCGGGTGGGTCACCGGGGAGCTGTTTTTT. Translated, it gives CASSLSGWVTGELFF. J is TRBJ2-2 and V is TRBV7-8; a weak D match, TRBD2 (6 bases). The germline CDR1 and CDR2 sequences are SGHVS and FQNEAQ. The CDR3 has 15 residues. Trimming left V 2 bases short and J 4 bases short, with 11 bases between.

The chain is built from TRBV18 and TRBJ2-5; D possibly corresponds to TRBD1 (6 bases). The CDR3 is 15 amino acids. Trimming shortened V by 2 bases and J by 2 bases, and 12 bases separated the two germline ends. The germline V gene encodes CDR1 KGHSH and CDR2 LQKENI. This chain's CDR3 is CASSPLWGLQETQYF. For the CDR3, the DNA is TGTGCCAGCTCACCATTGTGGGGGCTACAAGAGACCCAGTACTTC.

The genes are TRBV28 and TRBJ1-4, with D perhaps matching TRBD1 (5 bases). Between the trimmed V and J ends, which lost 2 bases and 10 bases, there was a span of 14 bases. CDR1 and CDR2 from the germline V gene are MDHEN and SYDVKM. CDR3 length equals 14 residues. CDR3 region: CASSLPGFGGKLFF. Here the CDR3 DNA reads TGTGCCAGCAGTTTACCAGGGTTCGGAGGAAAACTGTTTTTT.

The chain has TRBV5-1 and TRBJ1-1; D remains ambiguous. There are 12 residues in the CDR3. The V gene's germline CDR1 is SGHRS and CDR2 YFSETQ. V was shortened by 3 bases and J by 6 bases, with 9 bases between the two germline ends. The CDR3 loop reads CASSYGVAEAFF. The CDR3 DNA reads TGCGCCAGCAGCTACGGGGTGGCTGAAGCTTTCTTT.

CDR3 protein: CASRTTGTGYHEQYF. DNA of the CDR3: TGCGCCAGCAGAACTACCGGGACAGGATATCACGAGCAGTACTTC. This chain connects TRBV5-1 to TRBJ2-7; 8 bases match TRBD1. The CDR3 has 15 residues. V shed 5 bases, J shed 5 bases, and the junction held 12 bases outside the gene matches. Germline CDR1 SGHRS, CDR2 YFSETQ.

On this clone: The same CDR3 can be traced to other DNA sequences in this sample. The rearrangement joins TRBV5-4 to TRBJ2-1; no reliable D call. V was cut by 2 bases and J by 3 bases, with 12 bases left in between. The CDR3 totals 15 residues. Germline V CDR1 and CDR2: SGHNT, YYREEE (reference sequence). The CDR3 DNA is TGTGCCAGCAGCTTACTCGGCCGGGTCTACAATGAGCAGTTCTTC. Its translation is CASSLLGRVYNEQFF. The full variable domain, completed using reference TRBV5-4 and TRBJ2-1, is ETGVTQSPTHLIKTRGQQVTLRCSSQSGHNTVSWYQQALGQGPQFIFQYYREEENGRGNFPPRFSGLQFPNYSSELNVNALELDDSALYLCASSLLGRVYNEQFFGPGTRLTVL.

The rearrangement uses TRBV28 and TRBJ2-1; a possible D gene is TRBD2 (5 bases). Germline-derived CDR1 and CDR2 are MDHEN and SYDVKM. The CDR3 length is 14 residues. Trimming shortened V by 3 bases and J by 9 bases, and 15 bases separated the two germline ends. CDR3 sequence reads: CASSFYQRPVEQFF. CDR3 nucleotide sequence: TGTGCCAGCAGTTTCTACCAGCGGCCAGTTGAGCAGTTCTTC.

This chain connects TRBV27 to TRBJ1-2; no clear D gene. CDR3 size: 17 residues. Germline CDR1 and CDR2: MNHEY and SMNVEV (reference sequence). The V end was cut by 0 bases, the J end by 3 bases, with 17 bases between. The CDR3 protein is CASSLSRVPHPDYGYTF. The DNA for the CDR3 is TGTGCCAGCAGTTTATCGAGAGTTCCCCATCCGGACTATGGCTACACCTTC.

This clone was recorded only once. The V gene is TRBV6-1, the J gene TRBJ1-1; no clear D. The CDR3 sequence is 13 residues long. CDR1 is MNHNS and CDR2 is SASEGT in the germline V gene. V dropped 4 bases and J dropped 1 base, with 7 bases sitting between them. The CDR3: CASSGQENTEAFF. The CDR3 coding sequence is TGTGCCAGCAGTGGGCAGGAGAACACTGAAGCTTTCTTT.

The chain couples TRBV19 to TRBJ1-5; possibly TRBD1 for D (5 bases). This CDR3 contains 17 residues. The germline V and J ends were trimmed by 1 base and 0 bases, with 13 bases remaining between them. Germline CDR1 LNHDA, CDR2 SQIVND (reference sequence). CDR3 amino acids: CASSIGFRDGSNQPQHF. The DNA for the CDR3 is TGTGCCAGTAGTATAGGTTTTAGGGACGGTAGCAATCAGCCCCAGCATTTT. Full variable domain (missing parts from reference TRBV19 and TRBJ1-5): DGGITQSPKYLFRKEGQNVTLSCEQNLNHDAMYWYRQDPGQGLRLIYYSQIVNDFQKGDIAEGYSVSREKKESFPLTVTSAQKNPTAFYLCASSIGFRDGSNQPQHFGDGTRLSIL.

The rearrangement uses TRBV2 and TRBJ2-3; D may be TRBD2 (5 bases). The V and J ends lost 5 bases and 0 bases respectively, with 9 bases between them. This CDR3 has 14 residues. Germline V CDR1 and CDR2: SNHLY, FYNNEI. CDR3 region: CASSWTRSTDTQYF. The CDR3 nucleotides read TGTGCCAGCAGTTGGACTCGGAGCACAGATACGCAGTATTTT.

This CDR3 is CAWSVRAATNEKLFF. In nucleotides, the CDR3 is TGTGCCTGGAGTGTCCGGGCGGCAACTAATGAAAAACTGTTTTTT. This chain uses TRBV30 with TRBJ1-4, with D uncertain. CDR1 and CDR2 from the germline V gene are GTSNPN and SVGIG (reference sequence). Trimming took 0 bases from V and 0 from J, leaving 8 bases between them. The CDR3 is 15 residues long.

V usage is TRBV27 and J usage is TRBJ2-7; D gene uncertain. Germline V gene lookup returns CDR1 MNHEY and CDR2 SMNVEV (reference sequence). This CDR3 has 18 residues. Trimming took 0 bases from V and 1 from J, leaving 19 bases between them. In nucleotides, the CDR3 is TGTGCCAGCAGTTTATCGTGGGCCGGTACCCTCCTTTCCTACGAGCAGTACTTC. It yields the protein CASSLSWAGTLLSYEQYF.

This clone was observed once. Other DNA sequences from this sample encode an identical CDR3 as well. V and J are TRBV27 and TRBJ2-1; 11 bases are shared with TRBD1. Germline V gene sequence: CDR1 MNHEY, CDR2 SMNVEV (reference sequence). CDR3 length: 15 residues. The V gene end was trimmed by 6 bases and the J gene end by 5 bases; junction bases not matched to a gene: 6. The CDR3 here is CASRKGQGVNNEQFF. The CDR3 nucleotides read TGTGCCAGCAGAAAGGGACAGGGGGTAAACAATGAGCAGTTCTTC.

The CDR3 reads CASSIVGAGLGYNEQFF. The DNA of the CDR3 is TGTGCCAGTAGTATAGTGGGAGCGGGACTAGGATACAATGAGCAGTTCTTC. The V gene is TRBV19, the J gene TRBJ2-1, with 8 bases that match TRBD2. The CDR3 length is 17 residues. In germline, CDR1 is LNHDA, CDR2 SQIVND (reference sequence). The V gene end was trimmed by 1 base and the J gene end by 4 bases; junction bases not matched to a gene: 9.

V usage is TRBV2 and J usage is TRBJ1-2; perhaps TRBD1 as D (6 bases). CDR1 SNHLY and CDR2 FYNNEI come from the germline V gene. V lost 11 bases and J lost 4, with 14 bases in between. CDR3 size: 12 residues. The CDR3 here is CAQLQGGYGYTF. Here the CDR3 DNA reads TGTGCCCAATTACAGGGAGGCTATGGCTACACCTTC.

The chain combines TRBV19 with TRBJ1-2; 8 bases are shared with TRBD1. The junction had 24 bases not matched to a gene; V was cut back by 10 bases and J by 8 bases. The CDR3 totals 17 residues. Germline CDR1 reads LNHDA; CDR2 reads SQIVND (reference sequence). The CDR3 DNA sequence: TGTGCCACCACCAGCACCCCGAGTATACAGGGGGTAGACGGCTACACCTTC. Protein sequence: CATTSTPSIQGVDGYTF.